The 28 T cell receptor beta chains in this list originate from one sample, sequenced in a study of blood T cell repertoires in COVID-19. Profiling relied on immunoSEQ multiplex PCR, and the TCRdb table lists in-frame clones only, not all of them. This table holds 150,000 to 200,000 clones, roughly 91% found once. Sequenced material: peripheral blood. The receptors stem from a man younger than 30 with COVID-19, enrolled during active disease.

V is TRBV7-2 and J is TRBJ2-1; tentative D call: TRBD2 (6 bases). V gave up 5 bases and J gave up 4 bases, with 12 bases separating them. The CDR3 covers 14 residues. From germline, CDR1 is SGHTA and CDR2 FQGNSA. As DNA, the CDR3 is TGTGCCAGCAGCGCGGACTACCTATACAATGAGCAGTTCTTC. Translation: CASSADYLYNEQFF.

This clone has just one count. This chain connects TRBV19 to TRBJ1-5, with D maybe TRBD1 (6 bases). V lost 3 bases to trimming and J lost 7 bases, with 16 bases between them. The V gene's germline CDR1 is LNHDA and CDR2 SQIVND (reference sequence). CDR3 length: 15 amino acids. The CDR3 DNA is TGTGCCAGTAGTATTTTGGGGGGGGCGAGCCAGCCCCAGCATTTT. Its protein is CASSILGGASQPQHF. Full variable domain (rest looked up from reference TRBV19 and TRBJ1-5): DGGITQSPKYLFRKEGQNVTLSCEQNLNHDAMYWYRQDPGQGLRLIYYSQIVNDFQKGDIAEGYSVSREKKESFPLTVTSAQKNPTAFYLCASSILGGASQPQHFGDGTRLSIL.

This chain connects TRBV2 to TRBJ2-4, with 11 bases matching TRBD2. The V segment lost 4 bases and the J segment 10 bases; nucleotides outside the gene matches: 9. The CDR3 is 15 residues long. Per germline, CDR1 SNHLY and CDR2 FYNNEI. The DNA for the CDR3 is TGTGCCAGCAGTGCGACTAGCGGGACTGGAGGAATTCAGTACTTC. Encoded protein: CASSATSGTGGIQYF.

The gene calls are TRBV5-6 and TRBJ2-7; D is possibly TRBD1 (5 bases). The germline CDR1 and CDR2 sequences are SGHDT and YYEEEE. V lost 3 bases and J 4 bases, leaving 11 bases between the germline ends. The CDR3 consists of 13 residues. The CDR3 DNA reads as TGTGCCAGCAGCTATCGACAGCCTTACGAGCAGTACTTC. Encoded protein: CASSYRQPYEQYF.

The chain carries TRBV5-1 and TRBJ2-5, with D maybe TRBD2 (7 bases). This CDR3 is built from 14 residues. V lost 3 bases and J 5 bases, leaving 14 bases between the germline ends. Germline V gives CDR1 SGHRS, CDR2 YFSETQ. The CDR3 spells CASSSYREGETQYF. For the CDR3, the DNA is TGCGCCAGCAGCTCCTACAGGGAGGGGGAGACCCAGTACTTC.

The genes are TRBV4-3 and TRBJ2-2; 7 bases agree with TRBD2. Germline V gene lookup returns CDR1 LGHNA and CDR2 YSLEER. This CDR3 spans 16 amino acids. The J segment lost 0 bases and the V segment lost 5 bases, leaving 6 bases of the junction unmatched. CDR3 loop: CASSSRLAANTGELFF. The CDR3, as DNA: TGCGCCAGCAGCTCGAGACTAGCCGCGAACACCGGGGAGCTGTTTTTT.

The gene calls are TRBV19 and TRBJ2-3; TRBD2 is a possible D gene (6 bases). Germline V CDR1 and CDR2: LNHDA, SQIVND (reference sequence). Trimming removed 7 bases from V and 1 base from J, with 12 bases in between. The CDR3 spans 14 residues. The DNA for the CDR3 is TGTGCCAGTAAACTGGGACTGGGCACAGATACGCAGTATTTT. This encodes CASKLGLGTDTQYF.

This chain connects TRBV9 to TRBJ2-5; no definite D call. Trimming stripped 3 bases from V and 5 bases from J, with 14 bases between. This CDR3 contains 14 residues. Germline CDR1 reads SGDLS; CDR2 reads YYNGEE. The DNA of the CDR3 is TGTGCCAGCAGCGCAACCGGCACGGAGGAGACCCAGTACTTC. This codes for CASSATGTEETQYF.

The J gene is TRBJ1-2, the V gene TRBV4-1, with 7 nucleotides matching TRBD1. Per the germline V gene, CDR1 is MGHRA and CDR2 is YSYEKL. With V trimmed by 2 bases and J by 3 bases, 21 bases remained unmatched. The CDR3 is made up of 20 amino acids. The CDR3 DNA reads TGCGCCAGCAGCCAACCCCCGACAGGGAAAGGGAATTTAAGGGACTATGGCTACACCTTC. It is translated as CASSQPPTGKGNLRDYGYTF.

This clone was counted only a few times. The chain couples TRBV28 to TRBJ2-1; tentative D call: TRBD2 (6 bases). V lost 5 bases and J lost 6, with 17 bases in between. The CDR3 is made up of 15 amino acids. Germline lookup yields CDR1 MDHEN and CDR2 SYDVKM. CDR3 in DNA: TGTGCCAGCAGTGTCCCCCTAGCGTGGGGCAATGAGCAGTTCTTC. It translates to CASSVPLAWGNEQFF.

This chain links TRBV21-1 with TRBJ2-7; the table names TRBD1, a call not compared with the DNA. TRBV21-1 is deemed a pseudogene. CDR3 length: 16 residues. The CDR3 DNA follows: TGTGCCAGCAGCAAAGGGAGGACAGGGGCCACATACGAGCAGTACTTC. Translated, it gives CASSKGRTGATYEQYF.

The rearrangement uses TRBV19 and TRBJ1-2, with 9 bases lining up with TRBD1. Germline V lookup: CDR1 LNHDA, CDR2 SQIVND (reference sequence). The CDR3 consists of 16 residues. V shed 9 bases and J 4 bases; nucleotides not matched to a gene: 15. The CDR3 region is CASRVGQGEVGYGYTF. CDR3 sequence (DNA): TGTGCCAGCAGAGTGGGACAGGGAGAGGTCGGCTATGGCTACACCTTC.

This chain joins TRBV28 and TRBJ1-2, with D unclear. The V end lost 8 bases, the J end lost 14 bases, and 21 bases lay between the germline ends. The CDR3 covers 12 residues. Per the germline V gene, CDR1 is MDHEN and CDR2 is SYDVKM. CDR3 region: CASGPIRGSFTF. The DNA for the CDR3 is TGTGCCAGCGGCCCAATTAGAGGGTCGTTTACCTTC.

V and J are TRBV5-8 and TRBJ2-5; a weak D match, TRBD2 (7 bases). Germline V CDR1 and CDR2: SGHTS, YDEGEE. Trimming pared 3 bases from V and 4 bases from J, leaving 19 bases between. The length of the CDR3 is 16 residues. CDR3 sequence reads: CASSSWEGELGETQYF. The CDR3 DNA sequence: TGTGCCAGCAGCTCGTGGGAGGGGGAGCTCGGAGAGACCCAGTACTTC.

This chain connects TRBV6-5 to TRBJ1-2; no clear D. The CDR3 extends over 13 amino acids. Trimming took off 0 bases at V and 6 bases at J, with 8 bases between the two ends. Germline assignment: CDR1 MNHEY and CDR2 SVGAGI. Written as DNA, the CDR3 is TGTGCCAGCAGTTACTCGTCAGGTGATGGCTACACCTTC. It specifies CASSYSSGDGYTF.

This rearrangement joins TRBV25-1 to TRBJ1-1; TRBD1 might be the D (6 bases). The V and J ends lost 1 base and 2 bases respectively, with 11 bases between them. The CDR3 runs 15 residues. From germline, CDR1 is MGHDK and CDR2 SYGVNS. In DNA form, the CDR3 reads TGTGCCAGCAGTGAATCGGACAGATTTAACACTGAAGCTTTCTTT. This sequence encodes CASSESDRFNTEAFF.

The rearrangement uses TRBV6-5 and TRBJ2-1; 10 bases are a match to TRBD2. The germline CDR1 and CDR2 sequences are MNHEY and SVGAGI. J gave up 8 bases and V 5 bases, and 3 bases lay outside the gene matches. The CDR3 length is 13 residues. CDR3 amino acids: CASSLAGVYEQFF. CDR3 bases: TGTGCCAGCAGTCTAGCGGGAGTCTATGAGCAGTTCTTC.

This rearrangement joins TRBV7-9 to TRBJ2-1, with TRBD2 identical over 15 bases. The CDR3 extends over 17 amino acids. CDR1 and CDR2 from the germline V gene are SEHNR and FQNEAQ (reference sequence). The J segment lost 7 bases and the V segment lost 5 bases, leaving 9 bases of the junction unmatched. The CDR3 DNA sequence: TGTGCCAGCAGCCCTAACCCGGGACTAGCGGGAGGTAATGAGCAGTTCTTC. Translated: CASSPNPGLAGGNEQFF.

The J gene is TRBJ1-5, the V gene TRBV30, with TRBD1 matching over 7 bases. The length of the CDR3 is 13 residues. The germline V gene encodes CDR1 GTSNPN and CDR2 SVGIG (reference sequence). The trim removed 5 bases at V and 7 bases at J, leaving 8 bases unmatched. The CDR3 bases are TGTGCCTGGGCGACAGGGTTGGGCCAGCCCCAGCATTTT. Residues: CAWATGLGQPQHF.

V usage is TRBV14 and J usage is TRBJ2-7; D might be TRBD2 (5 bases). This CDR3 has 15 amino acids. Germline V lookup: CDR1 SGHDN, CDR2 FVKESK. V was cut by 4 bases and J by 3 bases, with 16 bases left in between. The CDR3 loop is CASSPPAAGHYEQYF. The CDR3 bases are TGTGCCAGCAGCCCCCCTGCGGCGGGCCACTACGAGCAGTACTTC.

This chain joins TRBV30 and TRBJ2-1, with 10 bases fitting TRBD2. J was trimmed by 8 bases and V by 0 bases; bases with no gene match: 4. This CDR3 spans 14 amino acids. Germline V gene lookup returns CDR1 GTSNPN and CDR2 SVGIG (reference sequence). CDR3 loop: CAWSVLAGVDEQFF. The CDR3 DNA is TGTGCCTGGAGTGTGCTAGCGGGAGTGGATGAGCAGTTCTTC.

The CDR3 spells CASSPGGGRTGELFF. The CDR3 region has the DNA TGTGCCAGCAGCCCGGGGGGGGGTCGCACCGGGGAGCTGTTTTTT. The chain joins TRBV5-8 to TRBJ2-2; TRBD2 matches 8 bases. The CDR3 covers 15 residues. In germline, CDR1 is SGHTS, CDR2 YDEGEE. Trimming removed 4 bases from V and 4 bases from J; junction bases left unmatched: 6. Full variable domain (rest looked up from reference TRBV5-8 and TRBJ2-2): EAGVTQSPTHLIKTRGQQATLRCSPISGHTSVYWYQQALGLGLQFLLWYDEGEERNRGNFPPRFSGRQFPNYSSELNVNALELEDSALYLCASSPGGGRTGELFFGEGSRLTVL.

The chain has TRBV7-9 and TRBJ2-7, with D unresolved. The V end was cut by 4 bases, the J end by 3 bases, with 19 bases between. CDR3 length: 16 amino acids. Per the germline V gene, CDR1 is SEHNR and CDR2 is FQNEAQ (reference sequence). The CDR3 here is CASSSLVAELNYEQYF. Here the CDR3 DNA reads TGTGCCAGCAGCTCACTGGTAGCCGAACTTAACTACGAGCAGTACTTC.

This clone was seen just once. The identical CDR3 is also encoded by other nucleotide sequences in the sample. V is TRBV28 and J is TRBJ2-7, with TRBD2 matching 8 bases. Per the germline V gene, CDR1 is MDHEN and CDR2 is SYDVKM. The CDR3 is 15 amino acids. J gave up 1 base and V 6 bases, and 8 bases lay outside the gene matches. DNA of the CDR3: TGTGCCAGCAGCCCCCCCAGCGGGAGTTCCTACGAGCAGTACTTC. It yields the protein CASSPPSGSSYEQYF.

This chain joins TRBV5-8 and TRBJ2-7, with 8 positions matching TRBD2. Germline trimming cut 0 bases from V and 2 bases from J; bases unmatched to any gene: 4. This CDR3 contains 15 residues. Germline CDR1 is SGHTS and CDR2 is YDEGEE. The CDR3 DNA sequence: TGTGCCAGCAGCTTGGCCCTAGCGGGTACCTACGAGCAGTACTTC. Its protein product is CASSLALAGTYEQYF.

This chain connects TRBV10-3 to TRBJ1-1; no clear D. This CDR3 contains 14 residues. Trimming took off 7 bases at V and 7 bases at J, with 19 bases between the two ends. Per the germline V gene, CDR1 is ENHRY and CDR2 is SYGVKD. The CDR3 loop is CAITTGHPPLEAFF. In DNA, the CDR3 is TGTGCCATCACAACGGGTCATCCTCCCCTTGAAGCTTTCTTT.

The chain joins TRBV19 to TRBJ2-1; 7 nucleotides match TRBD1. The V and J ends lost 9 bases and 2 bases, in that order; junction bases with no gene match: 7. Germline-derived CDR1 and CDR2 are LNHDA and SQIVND (reference sequence). CDR3 length: 14 amino acids. CDR3 in amino acids: CAREAGTAYNEQFF. As DNA, the CDR3 is TGTGCCAGGGAGGCCGGGACAGCCTACAATGAGCAGTTCTTC.

The chain employs TRBV21-1 and TRBJ2-1; the table's TRBD2 call for D was not verified on the DNA. TRBV21-1 is a listed pseudogene. This CDR3 is built from 18 residues. For the CDR3, the DNA is TGTGCCAGCAGAAGGGGGCTAGCGGGGTACCTCTCCTACAATGAGCAGTTCTTC. The encoded protein is CASRRGLAGYLSYNEQFF.